Listed below are T cell receptor beta chains from one sample, sequenced in a study of beta chain features in type 1 diabetes. The repertoire was sequenced with immunoSEQ multiplex PCR; TCRdb's copy has only in-frame clones and lacks some. The repertoire holds roughly 250,000 clones, with 7.5% to 10% as singletons. The sample was naive CD4+ T cells from blood. These receptors were taken from a woman in her late teens or twenties in good health. Each CDR3 is given with its conserved first and last residue. A D gene is named only where the DNA matches it firmly. Expanded clones get a size class; other rows say once, few or many, or leave the size out.

>TRBD1|NA|TRBV6-6|TRBJ1-1|16
CASGPQRGRPSTEAFF
TGTGCCAGCGGACCCCAGAGGGGGCGGCCGTCCACTGAAGCTTTCTTT
>TRBD1|few|TRBV25-1|TRBJ1-5|14
CASSGTGVGQPQHF
TGTGCCAGCAGTGGGACAGGGGTGGGTCAGCCCCAGCATTTT
>NA|few|TRBV7-2|TRBJ1-3|15
CASSYRSNSGNTIYF
TGTGCCAGCAGCTACAGATCAAACTCTGGAAACACCATATATTTT
>TRBD1|few|TRBV9|TRBJ1-2|15
CASSASGDRNYGYTF
TGTGCCAGCAGCGCTTCGGGGGACAGGAACTATGGCTACACCTTC
>NA|few|TRBV30|TRBJ1-1|13
CAWSVPRDTEAFF
TGTGCCTGGAGTGTACCCCGAGACACTGAAGCTTTCTTT
>NA|NA|TRBV30|TRBJ1-5|19
CAWSVSRGTSGYSNQPQHF
TGTGCCTGGAGTGTCAGCAGGGGTACTAGCGGATATAGCAATCAGCCCCAGCATTTT
>NA|NA|TRBV5-4|TRBJ2-3|14
CASSPRVFTDTQYF
TGTGCCAGCAGCCCGAGGGTGTTCACAGATACGCAGTATTTT
>TRBD1|NA|TRBV30|TRBJ1-2|13
CAWSIQGAGGYTF
TGTGCCTGGAGTATACAGGGGGCGGGTGGCTACACCTTC
>NA|NA|TRBV2|TRBJ1-1|16
CASSEEAGRPNTEAFF
TGTGCCAGCAGTGAAGAGGCGGGCCGACCGAACACTGAAGCTTTCTTT
>TRBD2|few|TRBV4-1|TRBJ2-4|19
CASSQWGLAGVEAKNIQYF
TGCGCCAGCAGCCAATGGGGACTAGCGGGAGTGGAAGCCAAAAACATTCAGTACTTC
>NA|NA|TRBV29-1|TRBJ1-4|12
CSAGWSNEKLFF
TGCAGCGCAGGGTGGTCTAATGAAAAACTGTTTTTT
>TRBD1|many|TRBV25-1|TRBJ2-5|13
CASSGQGRETQYF
TGTGCCAGCAGTGGACAGGGGAGAGAGACCCAGTACTTC
>TRBD2|NA|TRBV5-8|TRBJ2-7|16
CASSPPRGGRNYEQYF
TGTGCCAGCAGCCCCCCCCGGGGCGGGAGGAACTACGAGCAGTACTTC
>TRBD2|few|TRBV11-2|TRBJ2-3|17
CASSLGIAGAGTGTQYF
TGTGCCAGCAGCTTAGGTATCGCGGGAGCCGGAACGGGTACGCAGTATTTT
>TRBD2|few|TRBV4-1|TRBJ2-2|16
CASSQGQREDTGELFF
TGCGCCAGCAGCCAAGGACAGCGGGAGGACACCGGGGAGCTGTTTTTT
>NA|few|TRBV7-9|TRBJ2-3|13
CASSSKVSDTQYF
TGTGCCAGCAGCTCAAAGGTTAGCGATACGCAGTATTTT
>TRBD2|NA|TRBV5-1|TRBJ2-1|14
CASNLAGGGNEQFF
TGCGCCAGCAACCTAGCGGGAGGTGGGAATGAGCAGTTCTTC
>TRBD2|NA|TRBV5-4|TRBJ2-3|15
CASSLREGQTDTQYF
TGTGCCAGCAGCTTGCGGGAGGGCCAGACAGATACGCAGTATTTT
>NA|few|TRBV11-2|TRBJ2-5|13
CASSLRRGETQYF
TGTGCCAGCAGCTTACGACGGGGAGAGACCCAGTACTTC